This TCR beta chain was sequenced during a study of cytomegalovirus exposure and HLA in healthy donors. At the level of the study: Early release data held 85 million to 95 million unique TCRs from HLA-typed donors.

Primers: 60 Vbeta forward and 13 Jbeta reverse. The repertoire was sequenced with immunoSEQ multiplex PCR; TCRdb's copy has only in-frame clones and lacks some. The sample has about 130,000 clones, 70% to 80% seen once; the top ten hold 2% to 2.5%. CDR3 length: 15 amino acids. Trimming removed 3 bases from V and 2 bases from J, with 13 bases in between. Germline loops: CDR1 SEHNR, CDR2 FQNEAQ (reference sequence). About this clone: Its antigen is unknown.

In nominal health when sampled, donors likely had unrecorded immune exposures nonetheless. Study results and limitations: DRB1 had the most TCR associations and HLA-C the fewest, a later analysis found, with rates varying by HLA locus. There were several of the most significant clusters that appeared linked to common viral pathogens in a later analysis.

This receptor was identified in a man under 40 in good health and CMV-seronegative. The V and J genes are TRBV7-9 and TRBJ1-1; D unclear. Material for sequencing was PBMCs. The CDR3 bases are TGTGCCAGCAGCTTCGCTACCGGGATCAACACTGAAGCTTTCTTT. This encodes CASSFATGINTEAFF.